The 24 T cell receptor beta chains presented below share a single source sample, sequenced in a study of T cells in Graves' hyperthyroidism and ophthalmopathy. RNA transcripts served as the template for amplifying TCR beta CDR3 regions. The HTBI primer set served for first-round RT-PCR of the TCR CDR3. TCRdb recomputed calls from the multiplex PCR reads with MiXCR, one row per CDR3 protein. Of around 200,000 distinct CDR3 sequences listed, about 17% are singletons. The sample comprised blood. All receptors come from a man aged 35 to 55 with Graves' hyperthyroidism.

This clonotype was counted a single time. The rearrangement uses TRBV5-1 and TRBJ2-3, with 10 bases that match TRBD2. This CDR3 spans 16 amino acids. Germline CDR1 SGHRS, CDR2 YFSETQ. Losses at the gene ends were 5 bases for V and 5 bases for J; bases not matched to a gene: 11. Here the CDR3 reads CASRTPKAGGQDTQYF. DNA for the CDR3: TGCGCCAGCAGGACTCCGAAAGCGGGGGGGCAAGATACGCAGTATTTT.

This clonotype was counted only a few times. A much larger clone is a single base away; this may be a read error. J is TRBJ2-3 and V is TRBV7-9; tentative D call: TRBD2 (7 bases). V was cut by 4 bases and J by 5 bases, with 19 bases left in between. This CDR3 is 16 amino acids long. Germline lookup yields CDR1 SEHNR and CDR2 FQNEAQ (reference sequence). Here the CDR3 DNA reads TGTGCCAGCAGCTCCGGACTAGGGGGGGGGCAAGATACGCAGTATTTT. Its translation is CASSSGLGGGQDTQYF.

Ten or more counts support this clonotype. V and J are TRBV12-3 or TRBV12-4 and TRBJ2-5; unclear D gene. V was pared by 7 bases and J by 5 bases, with 8 bases between. This CDR3 is built from 11 residues. The CDR3, as DNA: TGTGCCAGCAAACACGGGGAGACCCAGTACTTC. This codes for CASKHGETQYF.

This clonotype occurred a few times. This sequence joins TRBV3-1 and TRBJ1-2; D remains unclear. The germline V gene encodes CDR1 LGHDT and CDR2 YNNKEL (reference sequence). CDR3 size: 13 residues. V shed 4 bases and J shed 2 bases, with 8 bases lying between them. CDR3 region: CASSPRANYGYTF. The CDR3 DNA follows: TGTGCCAGCAGCCCAAGGGCAAACTATGGCTACACCTTC.

This clonotype was picked up many times. This chain connects TRBV30 to TRBJ2-5; maybe TRBD1 (5 bases). The CDR3 spans 14 residues. Germline V gives CDR1 GTSNPN, CDR2 SVGIG (reference sequence). The V gene lost 3 bases and the J gene lost 5 bases, with 16 bases spanning the gap. The chain's CDR3 is CAWRTTGSLETQYF. The CDR3 DNA is TGTGCCTGGAGGACAACAGGATCTCTGGAGACCCAGTACTTC.

This clonotype appeared many times. V is TRBV5-1 and J is TRBJ1-1; D is unclear. Germline V lookup: CDR1 SGHRS, CDR2 YFSETQ. Trimming removed 1 base from V and 5 bases from J, with 9 bases in between. This CDR3 has 13 residues. The CDR3 loop reads CASSLIGDTEAFF. Written as DNA, the CDR3 is TGCGCCAGCAGCTTGATCGGGGATACTGAAGCTTTCTTT.

The rearrangement links TRBV20-1 to TRBJ2-4; 11 nucleotides align to TRBD2. This CDR3 region has 14 residues. Germline V gene lookup returns CDR1 DFQATT and CDR2 SNEGSKA (reference sequence). With 5 bases clipped from V and 5 bases from J, the junction kept 5 bases outside the gene matches. CDR3 in amino acids: CSAVTSGGQNIQYF. CDR3 in DNA: TGCAGTGCTGTAACTAGCGGGGGCCAAAACATTCAGTACTTC.

This clonotype was observed many times. This chain links TRBV5-6 with TRBJ2-5, with 12 bases that match TRBD2. Germline-derived CDR1 and CDR2 are SGHDT and YYEEEE. The CDR3 totals 16 residues. Trimming removed 4 bases from V and 5 bases from J; junction bases left unmatched: 9. The CDR3 protein is CASSASSGGARETQYF. As DNA, the CDR3 is TGTGCCAGCAGCGCTTCTAGCGGGGGGGCCAGGGAGACCCAGTACTTC.

This clonotype was picked up a small number of times. The chain recombines TRBV14 with TRBJ2-1, with D uncertain. Trimming shortened V by 3 bases and J by 2 bases, and 14 bases separated the two germline ends. Germline CDR1 SGHDN, CDR2 FVKESK. CDR3 size: 16 residues. The CDR3 loop reads CASSHSGAVPYNEQFF. In DNA form, the CDR3 reads TGTGCCAGCAGCCACTCGGGTGCGGTCCCCTACAATGAGCAGTTCTTC.

This clonotype was counted a few times. The chain carries TRBV7-3 and TRBJ2-7; TRBD2 matches 13 bases. CDR1 and CDR2 from the germline V gene are SGHTA and FQGTGA. V shed 5 bases and J 3 bases; nucleotides not matched to a gene: 7. The CDR3 totals 16 residues. CDR3 sequence (DNA): TGTGCCAGCAGCCGACTAGCGGGGGGACTCCTCTACGAGCAGTACTTC. Its protein is CASSRLAGGLLYEQYF.

This clonotype was seen a handful of times. The chain recombines TRBV5-8 with TRBJ1-1; TRBD1 matches 7 bases. The CDR3 runs to 15 residues. Looked up from germline, CDR1 is SGHTS and CDR2 is YDEGEE. V was clipped by 4 bases and J by 5 bases; unmatched bases: 11. The CDR3 bases are TGTGCCAGCAGCGGAAGACAGGGTTGGACAACTGAAGCTTTCTTT. Protein product: CASSGRQGWTTEAFF.

The genes are TRBV11-2 and TRBJ2-3; TRBD1 might be the D (6 bases). Deletions cut 5 bases from V and 2 bases from J, with 17 bases between. Germline CDR1 is SGHAT and CDR2 is FQNNGV. CDR3 size: 16 residues. The CDR3 sequence: CASSPGQSSITDTQYF. The CDR3 DNA sequence: TGTGCCAGCAGCCCCGGACAGTCTAGCATCACAGATACGCAGTATTTT.

On this clonotype: This sequence may be a read error, since a much larger clone differs from it by one base. The chain employs TRBV12-3 or TRBV12-4 and TRBJ1-4, with a weak D call TRBD1 (5 bases). This CDR3 is built from 15 residues. This chain's CDR3 is CACSLEGTAYEKLFF. The CDR3 region has the DNA TGTGCCTGCAGTTTAGAAGGGACGGCCTATGAAAAACTGTTTTTT.

In regard to this clonotype: This could be a read error, since a much larger clone is one nucleotide away. This chain links TRBV28 with TRBJ2-5; 12 nucleotides line up with TRBD2. Germline V gives CDR1 MDHEN, CDR2 SYDVKM. V dropped 6 bases and J dropped 9; count of bases not matched to a gene: 14. CDR3 length: 16 amino acids. The DNA for the CDR3 is TGTGCCAGCAGCCATATGACTAGCGGGAGCCAGGAGGCCCAGTACTTC. Its translation: CASSHMTSGSQEAQYF.

CDR3 sequence: CASNEPGTGENYGYTF. CDR3 sequence (DNA): TGTGCCAGCAACGAACCTGGGACAGGCGAGAACTATGGCTACACCTTC. V gene TRBV9 combines with J gene TRBJ1-2; TRBD1 agrees at 8 bases. CDR3 size: 16 residues. With 6 bases clipped from V and 2 bases from J, the junction kept 12 bases outside the gene matches. Germline V gene lookup returns CDR1 SGDLS and CDR2 YYNGEE.

Ten or more counts support this clonotype. Here the CDR3 reads CASSSGAGRFTEAFF. The CDR3, as DNA: TGCGCCAGCAGCTCTGGGGCCGGGAGATTCACTGAAGCTTTCTTT. The gene calls are TRBV5-1 and TRBJ1-1, with D tentatively TRBD1 (5 bases). Germline V gives CDR1 SGHRS, CDR2 YFSETQ. V lost 3 bases to trimming and J lost 4 bases, with 16 bases between them. This CDR3 has 15 amino acids.

The chain joins TRBV6-1 to TRBJ2-7; D gene ambiguous. Trimming took 2 bases from V and 3 from J, leaving 17 bases between them. Germline assignment: CDR1 MNHNS and CDR2 SASEGT. The CDR3 runs 16 residues. CDR3 residues: CASSEFKSRHSYEQYF. The CDR3 DNA reads TGTGCCAGCAGTGAATTTAAATCGAGACACAGCTACGAGCAGTACTTC.

This clonotype has ten or more counts. The chain recombines TRBV10-3 with TRBJ2-7, with D maybe TRBD2 (7 bases). Germline V CDR1 and CDR2: ENHRY, SYGVKD. Trimming removed 2 bases at V and 2 bases at J, with 10 bases between. The CDR3 has 14 residues. The CDR3: CAISEGEGAYEQYF. In nucleotides, the CDR3 is TGTGCCATCAGTGAGGGGGAGGGGGCCTACGAGCAGTACTTC.

The chain recombines TRBV10-2 with TRBJ1-2; no clear D gene. Germline V gives CDR1 WSHSY, CDR2 SAAADI. Trimming left V 6 bases short and J 4 bases short, with 9 bases between. This CDR3 is built from 12 residues. The CDR3 bases are TGCGCCAGCAGGCAGGATGCCTATGGCTACACCTTC. It specifies CASRQDAYGYTF.

This clonotype was picked up a small number of times. The chain couples TRBV6-1 to TRBJ1-4; D unresolved. This CDR3 has 12 residues. Trimming stripped 3 bases from V and 6 bases from J, with 5 bases between. Germline lookup yields CDR1 MNHNS and CDR2 SASEGT. This chain's CDR3 is CASSDGDEKLFF. The CDR3 DNA sequence: TGTGCCAGCAGTGATGGAGATGAAAAACTGTTTTTT.

This clonotype was detected ten times or more. The genes are TRBV10-1 and TRBJ1-1; D gene unclear. V was shortened by 0 bases and J by 6 bases, with 14 bases between the two germline ends. CDR3 size: 15 residues. CDR1 and CDR2 from the germline V gene are WNHNN and SYGVQD (reference sequence). Written as DNA, the CDR3 is TGCGCCAGCAGTGAGTCGACGTCCCCGCGGGCTGAAGCTTTCTTT. Protein: CASSESTSPRAEAFF.

The chain couples TRBV7-3 to TRBJ2-5; D is unclear. This CDR3 is 13 amino acids long. Per germline, CDR1 SGHTA and CDR2 FQGTGA. Trimming took 5 bases from V and 5 from J, leaving 12 bases between them. CDR3: CASSVQLWETQYF. In DNA, the CDR3 is TGTGCCAGCAGCGTACAGTTGTGGGAGACCCAGTACTTC.

This clonotype came up many times. The chain couples TRBV7-2 to TRBJ1-3; TRBD1 might be the D (6 bases). The CDR3 runs 14 residues. Germline CDR1 reads SGHTA; CDR2 reads FQGNSA. Between the trimmed V and J ends, which lost 5 bases and 7 bases, there was a span of 15 bases. The CDR3 spells CASSPGGGWNTIYF. The CDR3 DNA reads TGTGCCAGCAGCCCCGGAGGGGGATGGAACACCATATATTTT.

This sequence joins TRBV14 and TRBJ2-3; possibly TRBD1 for D (5 bases). Germline loops: CDR1 SGHDN, CDR2 FVKESK. Trimming pared 2 bases from V and 0 bases from J, leaving 27 bases between. The CDR3 consists of 21 residues. CDR3 protein: CASSQIPGATDRFESTDTQYF. Here the CDR3 DNA reads TGTGCCAGCAGCCAAATACCTGGGGCCACGGATAGATTTGAGAGCACAGATACGCAGTATTTT.